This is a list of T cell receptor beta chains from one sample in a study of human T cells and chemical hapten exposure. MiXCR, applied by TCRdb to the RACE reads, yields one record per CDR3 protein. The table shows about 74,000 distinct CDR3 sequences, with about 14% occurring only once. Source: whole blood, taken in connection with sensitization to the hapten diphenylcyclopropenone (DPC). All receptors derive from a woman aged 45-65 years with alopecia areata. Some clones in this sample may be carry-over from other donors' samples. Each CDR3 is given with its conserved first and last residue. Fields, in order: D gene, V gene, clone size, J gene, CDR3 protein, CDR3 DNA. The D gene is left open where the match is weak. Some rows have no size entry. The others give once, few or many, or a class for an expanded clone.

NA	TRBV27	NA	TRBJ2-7	CASSSLGDGYPYEQYF	TGTGCCAGCAGTTCCCTGGGGGACGGATACCCCTACGAGCAGTACTTC
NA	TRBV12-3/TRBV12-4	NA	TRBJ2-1	CASSLQLTYNEQFF	TGTGCCAGCAGCTTACAGTTAACCTACAATGAGCAGTTCTTC
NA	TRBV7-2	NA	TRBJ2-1	CASTGRATYNEQFF	TGTGCCAGCACCGGGAGAGCAACCTACAATGAGCAGTTCTTC
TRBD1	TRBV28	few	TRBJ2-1	CASSPTGGSYNEQFF	TGTGCCAGCAGTCCGACAGGGGGCTCCTACAATGAGCAGTTCTTC
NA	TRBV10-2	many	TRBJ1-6	CASSGGLSSPLHF	TGCGCCAGCAGTGGGGGGCTCAGTTCACCCCTCCACTTT
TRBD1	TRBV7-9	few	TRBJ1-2	CASSPQGKNQYGYTF	TGTGCCAGCAGCCCACAGGGGAAGAATCAATATGGCTACACCTTC
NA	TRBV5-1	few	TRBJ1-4	CASSFQETTNEKLFF	TGCGCCAGCAGCTTCCAGGAAACAACTAATGAAAAACTGTTTTTT
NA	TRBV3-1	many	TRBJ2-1	CASSPWGVQSEQFF	TGTGCCAGCAGCCCTTGGGGGGTTCAATCGGAGCAGTTCTTC
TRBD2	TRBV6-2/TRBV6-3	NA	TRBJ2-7	CASSTGLAGVGYEQYF	TGTGCCAGCAGTACAGGACTAGCGGGAGTTGGATACGAGCAGTACTTC
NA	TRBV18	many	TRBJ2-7	CASSPIATSYEQYF	TGTGCCAGCTCACCGATCGCCACCTCCTACGAGCAGTACTTC
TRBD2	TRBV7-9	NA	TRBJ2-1	CASSLRTSGIHEQFF	TGTGCCAGCAGCTTACGGACTAGCGGGATACATGAGCAGTTCTTC
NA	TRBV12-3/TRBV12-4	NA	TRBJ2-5	CASSLVAQGETQYF	TGTGCCAGCAGTTTAGTCGCTCAGGGAGAGACCCAGTACTTC
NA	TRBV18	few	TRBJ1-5	CASSKDSNQPQHF	TGTGCCAGCTCAAAAGATAGCAATCAGCCCCAGCATTTT
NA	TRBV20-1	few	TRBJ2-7	CSARVGISYEQYF	TGCAGTGCTAGAGTCGGGATCTCCTACGAGCAGTACTTC
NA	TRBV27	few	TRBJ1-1	CASSYGGARFHTEAFF	TGTGCCAGCAGTTACGGGGGGGCGAGATTTCACACTGAAGCTTTCTTT
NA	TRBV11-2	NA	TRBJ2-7	CASSTAGKYEQYF	TGTGCCAGCAGCACCGCCGGGAAATACGAGCAGTACTTC
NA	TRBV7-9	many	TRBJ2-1	CASSLPPRFGNEQFF	TGTGCCAGCAGCTTACCCCCCAGATTTGGCAATGAGCAGTTCTTC
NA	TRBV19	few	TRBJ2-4	CASSMLGDKNIQYF	TGTGCCAGTAGTATGTTGGGGGACAAAAACATTCAGTACTTC
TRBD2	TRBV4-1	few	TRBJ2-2	CASSQGGLAGPLNTGELFF	TGCGCCAGCAGCCAAGGGGGACTAGCGGGACCTCTGAACACCGGGGAGCTGTTTTTT
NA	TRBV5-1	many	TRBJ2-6	CASSLAVISGANVLTF	TGCGCCAGCAGCTTGGCCGTTATCTCTGGGGCCAACGTCCTGACTTTC
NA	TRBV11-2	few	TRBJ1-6	CASSLAGQGNSPLHF	TGTGCCAGCAGCTTAGCAGGGCAGGGGAATTCACCCCTCCACTTT
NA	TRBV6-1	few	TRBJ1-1	CASSEAWTVEAFF	TGTGCCAGCAGTGAAGCTTGGACAGTTGAAGCTTTCTTT
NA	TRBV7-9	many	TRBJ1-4	CASSLEDSIEKLFF	TGTGCCAGCAGCTTAGAGGACAGCATTGAAAAACTGTTTTTT
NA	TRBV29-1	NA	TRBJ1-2	CSAALGPDGYTF	TGCAGCGCCGCCCTCGGACCAGATGGCTACACCTTC
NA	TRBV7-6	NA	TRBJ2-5	CACSLVSGGQETQYF	TGTGCCTGCAGCTTAGTTAGCGGCGGGCAAGAGACCCAGTACTTC
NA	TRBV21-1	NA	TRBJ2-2	CASSKRTSGRNTGELFF	TGTGCCAGCAGCAAAAGGACTAGCGGGAGAAACACCGGGGAGCTGTTTTTT
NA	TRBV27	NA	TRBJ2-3	CASSFSRGTDTQYF	TGTGCCAGCAGTTTCAGCAGGGGCACAGATACGCAGTATTTT
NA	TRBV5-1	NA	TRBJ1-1	CASSLAGLRENTEAFF	TGCGCCAGCAGCTTGGCCGGGCTCAGGGAGAACACTGAAGCTTTCTTT
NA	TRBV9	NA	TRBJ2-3	CASGGYPDTQYF	TGTGCCAGCGGGGGGTATCCAGATACGCAGTATTTT
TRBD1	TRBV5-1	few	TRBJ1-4	CASSRRPGQGSTNEKLFF	TGCGCCAGCAGCCGTCGACCGGGACAGGGATCAACTAATGAAAAACTGTTTTTT
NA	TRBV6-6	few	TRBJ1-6	CASTRGVAGNYNSPLHF	TGTGCCAGCACCCGGGGGGTTGCGGGGAACTATAATTCACCCCTCCACTTT
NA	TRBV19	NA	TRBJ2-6	CASRTAASGANVLTF	TGTGCCAGTAGAACTGCGGCTTCTGGGGCCAACGTCCTGACTTTC
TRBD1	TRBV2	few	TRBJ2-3	CASSVRTGASTDTQYF	TGTGCCAGCAGTGTCCGGACAGGGGCTAGCACAGATACGCAGTATTTT
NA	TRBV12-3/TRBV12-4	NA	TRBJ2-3	CASGSRPDTQYF	TGTGCCAGCGGGAGTAGACCAGATACGCAGTATTTT
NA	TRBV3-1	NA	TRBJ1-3	CASSQTGSKGNTIYF	TGTGCCAGCAGCCAAACAGGGAGTAAGGGAAACACCATATATTTT
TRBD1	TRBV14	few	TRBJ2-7	CASSQARTGTANYEQYF	TGTGCCAGCAGCCAAGCCAGGACCGGGACAGCTAACTACGAGCAGTACTTC
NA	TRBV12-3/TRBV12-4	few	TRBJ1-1	CASRQQGNTEAFF	TGTGCCAGCAGACAACAGGGTAACACTGAAGCTTTCTTT
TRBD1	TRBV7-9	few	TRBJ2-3	CASSQPQGLVTDTQYF	TGTGCCAGCAGTCAACCACAGGGGTTGGTGACAGATACGCAGTATTTT
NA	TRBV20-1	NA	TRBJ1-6	CSATRTGGVNSPLHF	TGCAGTGCTACCCGAACGGGGGGTGTTAATTCACCCCTCCACTTT
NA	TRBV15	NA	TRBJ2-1	CATGDLPFDEQFF	TGTGCCACCGGGGACTTACCTTTTGATGAGCAGTTCTTC
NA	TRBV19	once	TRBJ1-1	CASSARTGNTEAFF	TGTGCCAGTAGTGCTCGGACGGGGAACACTGAAGCTTTCTTT
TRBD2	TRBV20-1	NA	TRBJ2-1	CSASWLREYHYEQFF	TGCAGTGCTAGTTGGTTGCGGGAGTACCACTATGAGCAGTTCTTC